This TCR beta chain stems from a study of cytomegalovirus exposure and HLA in healthy donors. On the study more broadly: Clustering assigned 81% of the approximately 400 genotyped donors to the Caucasian-associated ancestry cluster.

The donors (healthy individuals) were bone marrow donors. The ends lost 3 bases at V and 3 bases at J; junction bases unmatched: 7. This CDR3 is built from 15 residues. Germline lookup yields CDR1 MDHEN and CDR2 SYDVKM. PCR was performed using 60 Vbeta and 13 Jbeta primers. The table came from immunoSEQ multiplex PCR; TCRdb's copy has only in-frame clones and leaves some out. This repertoire includes some 89,000 clones. The genes are TRBV28 and TRBJ2-5; TRBD2 agrees at 7 bases. Sample: PBMCs. This sequence was found in a woman under 40 in good health and CMV-seronegative. CDR3 residues: CASSLGGGPKETQYF. For the CDR3, the DNA is TGTGCCAGCAGTTTGGGGGGAGGGCCAAAAGAGACCCAGTACTTC.